The next 5 T cell receptor beta chains were all read from a single sample in a study of blood T cell repertoires in COVID-19. Only in-frame clones appear in the TCRdb table, and some are missing; sequencing was by immunoSEQ multiplex PCR. The repertoire holds about 92,000 clones, about 80% seen once, with around 10% in the top ten. The sample comprised peripheral blood. These receptors originate from a woman between 65 and 79 years old with acute or convalescent COVID-19.

This rearrangement joins TRBV11-2 to TRBJ2-7; TRBD2 agrees at 13 bases. This CDR3 is built from 15 residues. Germline V gives CDR1 SGHAT, CDR2 FQNNGV. V was clipped by 4 bases and J by 4 bases; unmatched bases: 4. The chain's CDR3 is CASSWTSGSVYEQYF. CDR3 bases: TGTGCCAGCAGCTGGACTAGCGGGAGTGTTTACGAGCAGTACTTC.

This chain uses TRBV28 with TRBJ1-4; a possible D gene is TRBD1 (6 bases). This CDR3 spans 10 amino acids. Germline CDR1 is MDHEN and CDR2 is SYDVKM. CDR3 amino acids: CRQENEKLFF. The CDR3 DNA reads TGTCGACAGGAAAATGAAAAACTGTTTTTT.

The chain employs TRBV27 and TRBJ2-3; 7 bases line up with TRBD2. V shed 2 bases, J shed 1 base, and the junction held 6 bases outside the gene matches. CDR1 and CDR2 from the germline V gene are MNHEY and SMNVEV (reference sequence). The CDR3 extends over 16 amino acids. CDR3 DNA: TGTGCCAGCAGTTTAAAGAGCGGGGCGGGCACAGATACGCAGTATTTT. It specifies CASSLKSGAGTDTQYF.

This chain uses TRBV21-1 with TRBJ2-2; TRBD1, the D gene given by the table, was not confirmed from the DNA. TRBV21-1 is annotated as a pseudogene. The CDR3 is 19 amino acids. The CDR3: CASSKVFSGDRLNTGELFF. In nucleotides, the CDR3 is TGTGCCAGCAGCAAAGTCTTTTCAGGGGACAGACTTAACACCGGGGAGCTGTTTTTT.

This sequence joins TRBV13 and TRBJ2-7; D is possibly TRBD1 (6 bases). This CDR3 spans 13 amino acids. From germline, CDR1 is PRHDT and CDR2 FYEKMQ (reference sequence). The V end lost 3 bases, the J end lost 6 bases, and 12 bases lay between the germline ends. The CDR3: CASSFSDRPEQYF. For the CDR3, the DNA is TGTGCCAGCAGCTTTTCAGACAGGCCCGAGCAGTACTTC.